This is a list of T cell receptor beta chains from one sample in a study of blood T cell repertoires in COVID-19. TCRdb's copy holds only in-frame clones and misses some; the assay was immunoSEQ multiplex PCR. The table shows fewer than 250,000 clones, with 80% to 90% occurring only once. The specimen sequenced was PBMCs or T cells enriched from blood (not recorded which). Receptors were obtained from a man aged 50 to 59 who had been exposed to COVID-19. Each CDR3 is given with its conserved first and last residue. Fields, in order: D gene, J gene, V gene, clone size, CDR3 protein, CDR3 DNA. The D gene is left open where the match is weak. Expanded clones are given a class, and other clones once, few, many or no size at all.

>TRBD2|TRBJ2-3|TRBV3-1/TRBV3-2|-
CASSPPGGKGTDTQYF
TGTGCCAGCAGCCCACCGGGGGGGAAGGGCACAGATACGCAGTATTTT
>TRBD2|TRBJ2-1|TRBV28|-
CASSLGGGAVNEQFF
TGTGCCAGCAGTTTAGGCGGGGGGGCCGTCAATGAGCAGTTCTTC
>TRBD1|TRBJ1-1|TRBV10-3|-
CAISDRKGGSAEAFF
TGTGCCATCAGTGATCGGAAAGGGGGCAGCGCTGAAGCTTTCTTT
>-|TRBJ2-3|TRBV28|-
CASTKILGAQVDTQYF
TGTGCCAGCACCAAAATTCTGGGGGCGCAGGTAGATACGCAGTATTTT
>TRBD1|TRBJ1-6|TRBV29-1|few
CSVTDRGDNSPLHF
TGCAGCGTTACCGACAGGGGGGATAATTCACCCCTCCACTTT
>TRBD1|TRBJ1-2|TRBV7-9|-
CASRPGQGMYGYTF
TGTGCCAGCAGGCCGGGACAGGGAATGTACGGCTACACCTTC
>TRBD2|TRBJ2-5|TRBV28|-
CASSLTSDSKTQYF
TGTGCCAGCAGTCTCACTAGCGATAGTAAGACCCAGTACTTC
>-|TRBJ1-5|TRBV2|-
CASSQERGNQPQHF
TGTGCCAGCTCTCAGGAGAGGGGGAATCAGCCCCAGCATTTT
>-|TRBJ2-3|TRBV5-4|once
CASSLAHGDTQYF
TGTGCCAGCAGCTTGGCGCACGGAGATACGCAGTATTTT
>-|TRBJ1-1|TRBV20-1|-
CSARISRAFF
TGCAGTGCTAGAATATCTCGAGCTTTCTTT
>TRBD2|TRBJ2-2|TRBV10-3|-
CAISGLAGASNTGELFF
TGTGCCATCAGCGGACTAGCGGGGGCCTCGAACACCGGGGAGCTGTTTTTT
>-|TRBJ1-3|TRBV5-1|-
CASSSWAGARGNTIYF
TGCGCCAGCAGCTCCTGGGCGGGGGCGCGTGGAAACACCATATATTTT
>TRBD2|TRBJ2-3|TRBV5-1|-
CASSLGTSGGTDTQYF
TGCGCCAGCAGCTTGGGGACTAGCGGGGGCACAGATACGCAGTATTTT
>TRBD2|TRBJ2-3|TRBV7-2|-
CASSPPGLGTDTQYF
TGTGCCAGCAGCCCCCCGGGACTAGGAACAGATACGCAGTATTTT
>-|TRBJ1-1|TRBV6-5|-
CASRRPTSEAFF
TGTGCCAGCAGGAGGCCGACTTCGGAAGCTTTCTTT
>TRBD1|TRBJ2-2|TRBV5-1|-
CASSFQTGSGTGELFF
TGCGCCAGCAGCTTCCAGACAGGGTCGGGGACCGGGGAGCTGTTTTTT
>-|TRBJ1-1|TRBV7-9|-
CASSFTEGHTEAFF
TGTGCCAGCAGCTTCACCGAGGGTCACACTGAAGCTTTCTTT
>-|TRBJ2-1|TRBV7-2|-
CASSLDWNEQFF
TGTGCCAGCAGCTTAGACTGGAATGAGCAGTTCTTC
>TRBD1|TRBJ2-7|TRBV3-1/TRBV3-2|-
CASSSPGTGAYEQYF
TGTGCCAGCAGCTCCCCCGGGACAGGGGCCTACGAGCAGTACTTC
>-|TRBJ1-1|TRBV9|-
CASSVAGMNTEAFF
TGTGCCAGCAGCGTAGCAGGGATGAACACTGAAGCTTTCTTT
>-|TRBJ1-1|TRBV19|-
CASSQTTGTEAFF
TGTGCCAGTAGTCAAACCACAGGGACTGAAGCTTTCTTT
>TRBD1|TRBJ1-6|TRBV29-1|-
CSVSWGQGSNSPLHF
TGCAGCGTGTCATGGGGACAGGGCTCTAATTCACCCCTCCACTTT
>-|TRBJ1-1|TRBV7-2|-
CASSLYSEAFF
TGTGCCAGCAGCCTGTACTCTGAAGCTTTCTTT
>-|TRBJ2-3|TRBV19|-
CASSLTGWDTQYF
TGTGCCAGTAGTCTGACGGGGTGGGATACGCAGTATTTT
>-|TRBJ2-2|TRBV19|-
CASSTRRRPTGELFF
TGTGCCAGTAGTACACGGAGACGCCCCACCGGGGAGCTGTTTTTT
>-|TRBJ1-1|TRBV4-1|-
CASSQFGQLNTEAFF
TGCGCCAGCAGCCAATTTGGACAGTTGAACACTGAAGCTTTCTTT
>-|TRBJ1-2|TRBV2|-
CASSGFQQGYGYTF
TGTGCCAGCAGTGGGTTCCAGCAGGGTTATGGCTACACCTTC
>-|TRBJ1-2|TRBV6-5|-
CASKSQGSYGYTF
TGTGCCAGCAAAAGTCAGGGATCCTATGGCTACACCTTC
>TRBD1|TRBJ1-1|TRBV5-4|-
CAAYFLGQGRTEAFF
TGTGCCGCCTACTTCTTAGGACAGGGGAGGACTGAAGCTTTCTTT
>-|TRBJ1-4|TRBV2|-
CASSDYSLNEKLFF
TGTGCCAGCAGTGATTATTCCCTTAATGAAAAACTGTTTTTT
>-|TRBJ2-1|TRBV24-1|-
CATSDFRATSSYNEQFF
TGTGCCACCAGTGATTTTAGAGCGACCAGCTCCTACAATGAGCAGTTCTTC
>TRBD2|TRBJ2-7|TRBV3-1/TRBV3-2|-
CASSPMGLAGGPGSYEQYF
TGTGCCAGCAGCCCTATGGGACTAGCGGGGGGGCCTGGGTCCTACGAGCAGTACTTC
>TRBD1|TRBJ1-1|TRBV19|-
CASSIGQGARNTEAFF
TGTGCCAGTAGTATCGGGCAGGGGGCCAGAAACACTGAAGCTTTCTTT
>TRBD1|TRBJ1-2|TRBV10-3|-
CATSDREGDGYTF
TGTGCCACCTCGGACAGGGAAGGGGATGGCTACACCTTC
>-|TRBJ1-3|TRBV18|-
CASSPRGIAGNTIYF
TGTGCCAGCTCACCACGAGGGATTGCTGGAAACACCATATATTTT